These T cell receptor beta chains were read from a single sample in a study of Ad26.COV2.S vaccination and SARS-CoV-2 variants. Some clones are missing from TCRdb's copy, which holds only in-frame ones; the method was immunoSEQ multiplex PCR. Of 350,000 to 500,000 clones listed, 70% to 90% are singletons. The specimen comprised peripheral blood, sampled in a trial of Ad26.COV2.S vaccine versus placebo. The source of these receptors is a person between 18 and 65 years old who received the Ad26.COV2.S COVID-19 vaccine or a placebo. Each CDR3 is given with its conserved first and last residue. D genes are given only for firm matches. Clone size is shown for a subset of rows, as once, few, many or a class of expanded clone.

clone_size	j_call	d_call	v_call	cdr3_nt	cdr3_aa
once	TRBJ2-5	.	TRBV7-9	TGTGCCAGCAGCTTAAATCAGAGAGGCCAAGAGACCCAGTACTTC	CASSLNQRGQETQYF
.	TRBJ1-2	TRBD1	TRBV7-8	TGTGCCAGCAGCGCTCGGACAGGGGAGGATGGCTACACCTTC	CASSARTGEDGYTF
.	TRBJ2-7	.	TRBV18	TGTGCCAGCTCACCTGTAAGTGTCTCCTACGAGCAGTACTTC	CASSPVSVSYEQYF
.	TRBJ1-6	.	TRBV28	TGTGCCAGCAGTTACCCCGACGGAGGGGATTCACCCCTCCACTTT	CASSYPDGGDSPLHF
.	TRBJ2-2	.	TRBV2	TGTGCCAGCAGTATCATAGGGTCCACCGGGGAGCTGTTTTTT	CASSIIGSTGELFF
.	TRBJ1-3	.	TRBV28	TGTGCCAGCAGTTTATATATCAAGAGCTCTGGAAACACCATATATTTT	CASSLYIKSSGNTIYF
.	TRBJ2-3	TRBD2	TRBV3-1/TRBV3-2	TGTGCCAGCAGCCAAGATCGGCTAGCGGGGGGGCCTAGCACAGATACGCAGTATTTT	CASSQDRLAGGPSTDTQYF
.	TRBJ1-5	TRBD1	TRBV7-2	TGTGCCAGCAGCCCAAGGGGACAGGGAAACCAGCCCCAGCATTTT	CASSPRGQGNQPQHF
.	TRBJ2-5	TRBD1	TRBV7-8	TGTGCCAGCAGTTTTCGGACAGGGCAAGAGACCCAGTACTTC	CASSFRTGQETQYF
.	TRBJ2-1	TRBD1	TRBV6-2/TRBV6-3	TGTGCCAGCAGTTCCGGGACAGGGAATCACAATGAGCAGTTCTTC	CASSSGTGNHNEQFF
.	TRBJ1-2	TRBD1	TRBV7-9	TGTGCCAGCAGCCCGGGACAGGGGGTTAGTGGCTACACCTTC	CASSPGQGVSGYTF
.	TRBJ1-4	TRBD1	TRBV28	TGTGCCAGCAGTCCCTCTAAGGGACAGGGGGGAAAACTGTTTTTT	CASSPSKGQGGKLFF
.	TRBJ2-5	TRBD2	TRBV10-1	TGCGCCAGCAGTGAGGGGAGGGCAGCCGAGACCCAGTACTTC	CASSEGRAAETQYF
.	TRBJ2-1	TRBD2	TRBV28	TGTGCCAGCAGTTCTTGGCCCGGACTAGCGGGGGCCTCGAGCTCCTACAATGAGCAGTTCTTC	CASSSWPGLAGASSSYNEQFF
.	TRBJ2-2	TRBD1	TRBV5-5	TGTGCCAGCAGCTTCCGGGACAGGGAGGCCGGGGAGCTGTTTTTT	CASSFRDREAGELFF
few	TRBJ2-7	TRBD2	TRBV15	TGTGCCACCAGCAGAGAGGCGGGGGGCATGTACGAGCAGTACTTC	CATSREAGGMYEQYF